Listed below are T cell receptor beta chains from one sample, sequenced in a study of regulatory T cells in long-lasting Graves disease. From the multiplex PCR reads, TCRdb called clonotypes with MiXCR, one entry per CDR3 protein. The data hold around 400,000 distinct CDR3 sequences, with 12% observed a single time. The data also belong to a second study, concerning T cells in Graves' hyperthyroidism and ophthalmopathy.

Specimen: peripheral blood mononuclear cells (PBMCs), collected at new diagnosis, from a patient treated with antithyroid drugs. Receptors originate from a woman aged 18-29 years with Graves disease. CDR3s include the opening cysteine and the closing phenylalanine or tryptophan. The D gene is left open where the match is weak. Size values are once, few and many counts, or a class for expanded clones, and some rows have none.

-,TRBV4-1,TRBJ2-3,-,CASSQEGRGPDTQYF,TGCGCCAGCAGCCAAGAGGGGCGGGGCCCAGATACGCAGTATTTT
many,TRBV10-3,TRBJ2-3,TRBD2,CAIRGRGGRHTEADTQYF,TGTGCCATCAGAGGGCGGGGGGGCCGACACACAGAAGCAGATACGCAGTATTTT
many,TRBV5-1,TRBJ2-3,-,CASSLALDETQYF,TGCGCCAGCAGCTTGGCCCTGGATGAGACGCAGTATTTT
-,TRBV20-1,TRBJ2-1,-,CSARDPAGGSYNEQFF,TGCAGTGCTAGAGACCCAGCGGGTGGCTCCTACAATGAGCAGTTCTTC
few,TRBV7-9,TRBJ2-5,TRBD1,CASSLGQVHQETQYF,TGTGCCAGCAGCTTGGGACAGGTTCACCAAGAGACCCAGTACTTC
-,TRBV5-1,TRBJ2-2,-,CASSPTGGGGELFF,TGCGCCAGCAGCCCGACCGGGGGCGGCGGGGAGCTGTTTTTT
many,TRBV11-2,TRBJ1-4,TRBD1,CASSRSDRDRATNEKLFF,TGTGCCAGCAGCCGATCAGATCGGGACAGAGCAACTAATGAAAAACTGTTTTTT
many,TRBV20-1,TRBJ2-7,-,CSARALDNSYEQYF,TGCAGTGCTAGAGCTCTGGACAACTCCTACGAGCAGTACTTC
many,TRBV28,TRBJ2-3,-,CASSLQGVGDTQYF,TGTGCCAGCAGTTTACAAGGAGTGGGAGATACGCAGTATTTT
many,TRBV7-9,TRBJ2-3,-,CASSFSGGADTQYF,TGTGCCAGCAGCTTCTCGGGTGGTGCAGATACGCAGTATTTT
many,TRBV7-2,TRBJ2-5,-,CASSLTGRQTQYF,TGTGCCAGCAGCTTAACAGGTCGACAGACCCAGTACTTC
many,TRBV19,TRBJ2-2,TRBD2,CASHGTSSLYGTGELFF,TGTGCCAGTCACGGGACTAGCTCCCTTTATGGCACCGGGGAGCTGTTTTTT